This TCR beta chain was captured by sequencing in a study of T-cell reconstitution after alpha-beta-depleted transplantation in children. Notes on the study in general: T-cell counts and diversity were attributed mostly to newly produced T cells one year after transplant. Surviving recipient T cells and thymic progenitors produced the high day-60 TCRbeta diversity seen in some patients.

This CDR3 spans 16 amino acids. Trimming shortened V by 0 bases and J by 4 bases, and 13 bases separated the two germline ends. The germline CDR1 and CDR2 sequences are LNHDA and SQIVND (reference sequence). TCRbeta library construction was performed incorporating unique molecular identifiers. From the PCR reads, TCRdb called clonotypes with MiXCR, one entry per CDR3 protein. Of approximately 500,000 distinct CDR3 sequences in the sample, approximately 10% were seen once. This clonotype was seen more than once but under ten times. Its antigen remains unknown. The material was PBMCs, obtained before TCRalphabeta/CD19-depleted stem cell transplant. This chain links TRBV19 with TRBJ2-1; TRBD2 is a possible D gene (5 bases). This receptor was identified in a child aged 2 to 10 with inherited bone marrow failure, due to receive a stem cell transplant. The CDR3 loop is CASSIEEGWRYNEQFF. The CDR3 coding sequence is TGTGCCAGTAGTATAGAAGAGGGATGGAGGTACAATGAGCAGTTCTTC.